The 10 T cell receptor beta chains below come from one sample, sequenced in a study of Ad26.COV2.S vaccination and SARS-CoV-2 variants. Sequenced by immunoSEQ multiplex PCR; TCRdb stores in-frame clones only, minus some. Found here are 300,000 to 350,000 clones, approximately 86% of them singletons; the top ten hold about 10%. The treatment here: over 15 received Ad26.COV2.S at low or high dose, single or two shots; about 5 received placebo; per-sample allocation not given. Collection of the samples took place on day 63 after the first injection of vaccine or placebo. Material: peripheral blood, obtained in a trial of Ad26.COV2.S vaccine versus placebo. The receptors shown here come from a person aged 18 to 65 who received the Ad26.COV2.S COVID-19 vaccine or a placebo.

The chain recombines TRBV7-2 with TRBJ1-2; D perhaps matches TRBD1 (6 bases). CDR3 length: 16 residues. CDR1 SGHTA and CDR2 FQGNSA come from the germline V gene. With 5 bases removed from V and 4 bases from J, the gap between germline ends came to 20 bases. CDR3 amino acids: CASSILQGGGGYGYTF. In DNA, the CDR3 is TGTGCCAGCAGCATACTACAGGGCGGGGGTGGCTATGGCTACACCTTC.

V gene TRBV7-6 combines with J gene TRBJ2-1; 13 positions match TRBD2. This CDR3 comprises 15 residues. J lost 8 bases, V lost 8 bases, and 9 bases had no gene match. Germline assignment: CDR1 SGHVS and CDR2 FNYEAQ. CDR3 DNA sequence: TGTGCCAGCCTCCTGACTAGCGGGAGGTTGGATGAGCAGTTCTTC. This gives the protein CASLLTSGRLDEQFF.

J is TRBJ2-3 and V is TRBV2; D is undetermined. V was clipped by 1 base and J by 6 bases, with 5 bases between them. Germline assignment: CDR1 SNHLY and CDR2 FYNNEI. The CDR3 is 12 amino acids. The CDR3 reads CASSEGLDTQYF. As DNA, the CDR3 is TGTGCCAGCAGTGAAGGACTGGATACGCAGTATTTT.

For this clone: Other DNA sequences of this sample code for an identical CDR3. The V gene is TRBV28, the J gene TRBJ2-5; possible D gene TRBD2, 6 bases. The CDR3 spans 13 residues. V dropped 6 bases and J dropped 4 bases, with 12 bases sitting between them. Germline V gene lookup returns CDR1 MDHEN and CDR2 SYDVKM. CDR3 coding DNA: TGTGCCAGCAGCCCCGGAGGGAGAGAGACCCAGTACTTC. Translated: CASSPGGRETQYF.

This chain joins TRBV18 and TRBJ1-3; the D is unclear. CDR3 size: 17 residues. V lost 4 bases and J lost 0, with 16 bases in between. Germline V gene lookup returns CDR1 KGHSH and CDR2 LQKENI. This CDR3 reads CASSQSERLFSGNTIYF. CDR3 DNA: TGTGCCAGCTCACAGTCGGAGAGGCTCTTCTCTGGAAACACCATATATTTT.

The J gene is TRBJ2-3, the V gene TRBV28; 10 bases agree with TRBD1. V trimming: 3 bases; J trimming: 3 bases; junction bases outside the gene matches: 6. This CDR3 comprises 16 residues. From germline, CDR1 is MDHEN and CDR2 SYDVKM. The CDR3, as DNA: TGTGCCAGCAGTTTGGGACAGGGGATGAGAACAGATACGCAGTATTTT. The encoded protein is CASSLGQGMRTDTQYF.

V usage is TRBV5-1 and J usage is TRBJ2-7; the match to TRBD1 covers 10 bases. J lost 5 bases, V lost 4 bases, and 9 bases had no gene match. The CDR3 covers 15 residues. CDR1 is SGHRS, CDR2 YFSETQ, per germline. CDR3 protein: CASSRGQGIENEQYF. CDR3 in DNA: TGCGCCAGCAGCAGGGGACAGGGGATCGAAAACGAGCAGTACTTC.

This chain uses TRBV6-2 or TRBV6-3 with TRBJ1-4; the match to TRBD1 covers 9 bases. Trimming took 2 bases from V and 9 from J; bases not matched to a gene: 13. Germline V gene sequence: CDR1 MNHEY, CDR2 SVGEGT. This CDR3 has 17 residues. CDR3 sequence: CASSYGGGIGTGKKLFF. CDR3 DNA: TGTGCCAGCAGTTACGGCGGGGGGATCGGGACAGGGAAAAAACTGTTTTTT.

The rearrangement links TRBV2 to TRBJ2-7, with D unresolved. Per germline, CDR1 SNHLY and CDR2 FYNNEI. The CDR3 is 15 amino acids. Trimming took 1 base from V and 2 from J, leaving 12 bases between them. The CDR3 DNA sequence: TGTGCCAGCAGTGAAGGGGCAGCCTCGGCCTACGAGCAGTACTTC. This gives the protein CASSEGAASAYEQYF.

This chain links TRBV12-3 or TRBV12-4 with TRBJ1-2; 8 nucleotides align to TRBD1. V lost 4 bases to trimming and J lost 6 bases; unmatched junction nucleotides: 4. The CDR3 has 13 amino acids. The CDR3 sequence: CASSYQGANGYTF. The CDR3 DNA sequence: TGTGCCAGCAGTTATCAGGGGGCAAATGGCTACACCTTC.